The 24 T cell receptor beta chains listed next were all sequenced from one sample in a study of blood T cell repertoires in COVID-19. The protocol was immunoSEQ multiplex PCR, while the TCRdb copy is restricted to in-frame clones and leaves out a portion. The sample lists 200,000 to 250,000 clones, roughly 80% occurring once. Sequenced input: peripheral blood. All receptors derive from a woman aged 60-75 years with acute or convalescent COVID-19.

The chain is built from TRBV5-1 and TRBJ2-2; the D is unclear. In germline, CDR1 is SGHRS, CDR2 YFSETQ. The CDR3 length is 14 residues. The V and J ends lost 2 bases and 1 base respectively, with 6 bases between them. CDR3 DNA sequence: TGCGCCAGCAGCTTTGGAGAGAACACCGGGGAGCTGTTTTTT. This translates into CASSFGENTGELFF. Supplemented by reference TRBV5-1 and TRBJ2-2, the full variable domain reads KAGVTQTPRYLIKTRGQQVTLSCSPISGHRSVSWYQQTPGQGLQFLFEYFSETQRNKGNFPGRFSGRQFSNSRSEMNVSTLELGDSALYLCASSFGENTGELFFGEGSRLTVL.

V usage is TRBV9 and J usage is TRBJ1-3; D gene uncertain. The CDR3 covers 14 residues. Germline CDR1 reads SGDLS; CDR2 reads YYNGEE. The V and J ends lost 7 bases and 3 bases respectively, with 14 bases between them. The CDR3 DNA is TGTGCCAGCGGGTCGGGAGATGTTGGAAACACCATATATTTT. Its translation is CASGSGDVGNTIYF.

The chain joins TRBV24-1 to TRBJ2-1; 7 bases are a match to TRBD2. The germline V gene has CDR1 KGHDR and CDR2 SFDVKD. V shed 4 bases and J 6 bases; nucleotides not matched to a gene: 8. There are 15 residues in the CDR3. This chain's CDR3 is CATSESGPGGNEQFF. CDR3 nucleotides: TGTGCCACCAGTGAATCCGGACCGGGAGGCAATGAGCAGTTCTTC.

The CDR3 sequence: CASSRMGLAGNNEQFF. The DNA for the CDR3 is TGTGCCAGCAGCCGGATGGGACTAGCGGGGAACAATGAGCAGTTCTTC. This chain joins TRBV7-9 and TRBJ2-1; 13 bases align to TRBD2. The CDR3 is 16 residues long. J gave up 5 bases and V 5 bases, and 6 bases lay outside the gene matches. Germline V gene data show CDR1 as SEHNR and CDR2 as FQNEAQ (reference sequence).

This clone was seen only once. V is TRBV9 and J is TRBJ2-2; perhaps TRBD1 as D (5 bases). Germline assignment: CDR1 SGDLS and CDR2 YYNGEE. There are 15 residues in the CDR3. The germline V and J ends were trimmed by 0 bases and 6 bases, with 12 bases remaining between them. The CDR3 sequence is CASSVGTLGAGELFF. The CDR3 coding sequence is TGTGCCAGCAGCGTAGGGACCTTAGGGGCCGGGGAGCTGTTTTTT.

The chain couples TRBV2 to TRBJ1-2, with 7 bases aligning to TRBD1. The CDR3 totals 16 residues. Per germline, CDR1 SNHLY and CDR2 FYNNEI. V trimming: 6 bases; J trimming: 3 bases; junction bases outside the gene matches: 13. Here the CDR3 reads CASSEPRQGDYYGYTF. The CDR3, as DNA: TGTGCCAGCAGCGAGCCTAGACAGGGAGACTACTATGGCTACACCTTC.

The chain uses TRBV29-1 and TRBJ1-2; TRBD1 is a possible D gene (5 bases). Trimming removed 4 bases at V and 3 bases at J, with 9 bases between. The CDR3 sequence is 12 residues long. Germline V gene sequence: CDR1 SQVTM, CDR2 ANQGSEA. The CDR3 DNA is TGCAGCGTTGGAAGGGGCGACTATGGCTACACCTTC. Its translation: CSVGRGDYGYTF.

This clone turned up a few times. The chain carries TRBV4-2 and TRBJ2-7, with TRBD2 matching 15 bases. Unmatched junction bases numbered 5, after V lost 5 bases and J lost 0 bases. The CDR3 has 17 residues. Germline assignment: CDR1 LGHNA and CDR2 YNFKEQ. In DNA form, the CDR3 reads TGTGCCAGCAGCAAAGGGACTAGCGGGGGGCCCTCCTACGAGCAGTACTTC. Translation: CASSKGTSGGPSYEQYF.

This rearrangement joins TRBV6-2 or TRBV6-3 to TRBJ2-2; 7 nucleotides align to TRBD1. V trimming: 5 bases; J trimming: 3 bases; junction bases outside the gene matches: 12. The CDR3 is made up of 17 amino acids. The germline gives CDR1 MNHEY, CDR2 SVGEGT. In DNA, the CDR3 is TGTGCCAGCAGTGGCGTCACACAGGGGCGGCACACCGGGGAGCTGTTTTTT. It specifies CASSGVTQGRHTGELFF.

This clone was observed once. The chain carries TRBV27 and TRBJ2-3, with D uncertain. CDR3 length: 13 residues. Germline CDR1 reads MNHEY; CDR2 reads SMNVEV (reference sequence). The V and J ends lost 5 bases and 4 bases respectively, with 10 bases between them. The CDR3: CASSHYQADTQYF. In nucleotides, the CDR3 is TGTGCCAGCAGTCACTACCAAGCAGATACGCAGTATTTT.

This clone was observed once. The chain uses TRBV6-5 and TRBJ1-3; 10 bases are a match to TRBD1. CDR1 is MNHEY, CDR2 SVGAGI, per germline. V gave up 5 bases and J gave up 7 bases; unmatched junction bases: 8. The CDR3 has 15 residues. CDR3 sequence reads: CASSPKTGGANTIYF. The CDR3 region has the DNA TGTGCCAGCAGTCCCAAGACAGGGGGCGCGAACACCATATATTTT.

The rearrangement uses TRBV5-4 and TRBJ1-2; TRBD1 agrees at 10 bases. CDR1 SGHNT and CDR2 YYREEE come from the germline V gene (reference sequence). Trimming at V came to 1 base and at J to 4 bases, leaving 1 base not matched to a gene. There are 14 residues in the CDR3. The CDR3 coding sequence is TGTGCCAGCAGCTTGAGACAGGGGGCCTATGGCTACACCTTC. Its translation is CASSLRQGAYGYTF.

The chain recombines TRBV11-2 with TRBJ1-2; 7 nucleotides align to TRBD1. The ends lost 7 bases at V and 2 bases at J; junction bases unmatched: 16. This CDR3 contains 17 residues. Looked up from germline, CDR1 is SGHAT and CDR2 is FQNNGV. The CDR3, as DNA: TGTGCCAGCACGACTTGGGACAGCAATGTCGCCAACTATGGCTACACCTTC. This translates into CASTTWDSNVANYGYTF.

The chain has TRBV19 and TRBJ1-1; D unresolved. Trimming cost V 3 bases and J 4 bases, with 15 bases left between them. This CDR3 is built from 15 residues. Germline V lookup: CDR1 LNHDA, CDR2 SQIVND (reference sequence). The CDR3 DNA follows: TGTGCCAGTAGTATGGATCGACTGGGTTCCACTGAAGCTTTCTTT. It yields the protein CASSMDRLGSTEAFF.

This rearrangement joins TRBV14 to TRBJ2-2; 8 nucleotides line up with TRBD1. Germline V CDR1 and CDR2: SGHDN, FVKESK. The CDR3 has 17 residues. V dropped 3 bases and J dropped 4; count of bases not matched to a gene: 10. CDR3 amino acids: CASSQREDRVFTGELFF. The CDR3 region has the DNA TGTGCCAGCAGCCAGAGGGAGGACAGGGTTTTCACCGGGGAGCTGTTTTTT.

A single count supports this clone. This chain uses TRBV7-9 with TRBJ1-2; no firm D call. Trimming stripped 3 bases from V and 5 bases from J, with 7 bases between. The germline CDR1 and CDR2 sequences are SEHNR and FQNEAQ (reference sequence). CDR3 length: 12 amino acids. CDR3 DNA: TGTGCCAGCAGCTTTCAGGAATATGGCTACACCTTC. It codes for CASSFQEYGYTF. The entire variable domain, with the rest obtained from reference TRBV7-9 and TRBJ1-2, is as follows: DTGVSQNPRHKITKRGQNVTFRCDPISEHNRLYWYRQTLGQGPEFLTYFQNEAQLEKSRLLSDRFSAERPKGSFSTLEIQRTEQGDSAMYLCASSFQEYGYTFGSGTRLTVV.

The gene calls are TRBV6-1 and TRBJ1-2; D perhaps matches TRBD1 (5 bases). CDR1 MNHNS and CDR2 SASEGT come from the germline V gene. V was cut by 2 bases and J by 4 bases, with 14 bases left in between. The CDR3 totals 15 residues. This CDR3 reads CASSEQGSVRYGYTF. DNA for the CDR3: TGTGCCAGCAGTGAACAGGGATCGGTTCGCTATGGCTACACCTTC.

The CDR3 loop is CASSLLTSGGSYNEQFF. The CDR3 DNA is TGTGCCAGCAGCCTATTGACTAGCGGGGGGTCCTACAATGAGCAGTTCTTC. The rearrangement joins TRBV14 to TRBJ2-1, with 13 bases fitting TRBD2. CDR1 is SGHDN and CDR2 is FVKESK in the germline V gene. V lost 4 bases to trimming and J lost 1 base; unmatched junction nucleotides: 4. The CDR3 covers 17 residues.

The chain combines TRBV19 with TRBJ1-4, with D possibly matching TRBD1 (6 bases). With 6 bases removed from V and 5 bases from J, the gap between germline ends came to 19 bases. The germline CDR1 and CDR2 sequences are LNHDA and SQIVND (reference sequence). This CDR3 comprises 16 residues. The CDR3 sequence: CASSRPAGARNEKLFF. The CDR3 DNA reads as TGTGCCAGTAGCCGACCCGCGGGGGCGCGAAATGAAAAACTGTTTTTT.

Notes on this clone: The same CDR3 can be traced to other DNA sequences in this sample. This rearrangement joins TRBV5-1 to TRBJ1-2; 10 positions agree with TRBD1. The V gene's germline CDR1 is SGHRS and CDR2 YFSETQ. The CDR3 sequence is 13 residues long. V was pared by 3 bases and J by 5 bases, with 1 base of the junction left unmatched. CDR3 sequence: CASSSGQGYGYTF. DNA for the CDR3: TGCGCCAGCAGCTCGGGACAGGGGTATGGCTACACCTTC. The full variable domain, in which reference TRBV5-1 and TRBJ1-2 provide the parts outside the CDR3, is KAGVTQTPRYLIKTRGQQVTLSCSPISGHRSVSWYQQTPGQGLQFLFEYFSETQRNKGNFPGRFSGRQFSNSRSEMNVSTLELGDSALYLCASSSGQGYGYTFGSGTRLTVV.

The CDR3 sequence: CASSPSTGINYGYTF. CDR3 DNA sequence: TGCGCCAGCAGCCCTTCGACAGGGATTAACTATGGCTACACCTTC. This chain uses TRBV4-3 with TRBJ1-2, with 7 nucleotides matching TRBD1. The germline V gene has CDR1 LGHNA and CDR2 YSLEER. The CDR3 loop spans 15 amino acids. The V gene end was trimmed by 4 bases and the J gene end by 1 base; junction bases not matched to a gene: 6.

This chain connects TRBV28 to TRBJ1-1, with 7 bases fitting TRBD1. The CDR3 consists of 18 residues. The V gene end was trimmed by 6 bases and the J gene end by 1 base; junction bases not matched to a gene: 17. The germline V gene has CDR1 MDHEN and CDR2 SYDVKM. CDR3 in DNA: TGTGCCAGCAGCCCGCTGACAGGGTATTTGTATCCGAACACTGAAGCTTTCTTT. Its protein is CASSPLTGYLYPNTEAFF.

This sequence joins TRBV7-9 and TRBJ1-2, with 11 nucleotides matching TRBD1. The germline V gene encodes CDR1 SEHNR and CDR2 FQNEAQ (reference sequence). CDR3 length equals 15 residues. The V and J ends lost 3 bases and 7 bases, in that order; junction bases with no gene match: 7. This chain's CDR3 is CASSFNGQGAFGYTF. CDR3 in DNA: TGTGCCAGCAGCTTCAACGGACAGGGGGCGTTTGGCTACACCTTC.

The gene calls are TRBV20-1 and TRBJ2-7, with TRBD1 matching over 8 bases. Germline trimming cut 3 bases from V and 3 bases from J; bases unmatched to any gene: 4. The germline V gene encodes CDR1 DFQATT and CDR2 SNEGSKA (reference sequence). The CDR3 spans 13 residues. CDR3 nucleotides: TGCAGTGCTAGTAGGGGACAGGTCTACGAGCAGTACTTC. Its translation: CSASRGQVYEQYF.